Here is one TCR beta chain with its context. The sample originates from a study of blood T cell repertoires in COVID-19. Study overall: Donors in the United States, Italy and Spain gave samples during acute or convalescent COVID-19.

The CDR3 contains 15 residues. V shed 5 bases and J shed 2 bases, with 13 bases lying between them. Germline-derived CDR1 and CDR2 are SGHTA and FQGNSA. The protocol was immunoSEQ multiplex PCR, while the TCRdb copy is restricted to in-frame clones and leaves out a portion. In the table there are about 220,000 clones, around three quarters of which are singletons. Sequencing used peripheral blood. V is TRBV7-2 and J is TRBJ1-3; a weak D match, TRBD1 (5 bases). This receptor was identified in a woman aged 70-85 years with acute or convalescent COVID-19. The CDR3 DNA sequence: TGTGCCAGCAGCACAGATGGGGCGGCTGGAAACACCATATATTTT. Its translation: CASSTDGAAGNTIYF.